The 10 T cell receptor beta chains reported below all come from one sample, sequenced in a study of OX40 agonist ivuxolimab in advanced cancers. The data were produced by immunoSEQ multiplex PCR, yet TCRdb's version contains in-frame clones alone and is incomplete. Among approximately 15,000 clones listed, around 93% were seen once. This material consisted of CD4+ or CD8+ T cells sorted from blood, taken in a trial of the OX40 agonist ivuxolimab. Receptors were obtained from an adult with an advanced solid tumor such as melanoma, head and neck, liver or kidney cancer.

The V gene is TRBV28, the J gene TRBJ2-7, with 10 bases lining up with TRBD1. Germline V gene data show CDR1 as MDHEN and CDR2 as SYDVKM. The CDR3 covers 14 residues. Losses at the gene ends were 5 bases for V and 5 bases for J; bases not matched to a gene: 6. The CDR3 sequence is CASSRGDRGHEQYF. The CDR3 bases are TGTGCCAGCAGTCGAGGGGACAGGGGCCACGAGCAGTACTTC.

V usage is TRBV7-2 and J usage is TRBJ2-7, with D tentatively TRBD1 (6 bases). The CDR3 has 15 residues. Germline CDR1 SGHTA, CDR2 FQGNSA. V lost 0 bases, J lost 2 bases, and 11 bases lay in between. The chain's CDR3 is CASSLAWTAPYEQYF. CDR3 DNA sequence: TGTGCCAGCAGCTTAGCCTGGACAGCCCCCTACGAGCAGTACTTC.

The J gene is TRBJ2-7, the V gene TRBV6-5; tentative D call: TRBD1 (6 bases). Germline lookup yields CDR1 MNHEY and CDR2 SVGAGI. V shed 5 bases and J shed 3 bases, with 14 bases lying between them. The CDR3 loop spans 14 amino acids. CDR3 amino acids: CASSTSGTIYEQYF. CDR3 DNA sequence: TGTGCCAGCAGTACCTCCGGGACAATCTACGAGCAGTACTTC.

This clone was picked up a small number of times. The chain links TRBV5-4 to TRBJ2-6; 9 bases agree with TRBD2. Per germline, CDR1 SGHNT and CDR2 YYREEE (reference sequence). Trimming at V came to 4 bases and at J to 1 base, leaving 6 bases not matched to a gene. The CDR3 is 17 residues long. In DNA form, the CDR3 reads TGTGCCAGCAGCGCGGGGGGGTCTGTATCTGGGGCCAACGTCCTGACTTTC. Its translation: CASSAGGSVSGANVLTF.

This chain's CDR3 is CASSIVEGETQYF. In DNA form, the CDR3 reads TGTGCCAGTAGTATTGTGGAGGGGGAGACCCAGTACTTC. This rearrangement joins TRBV19 to TRBJ2-5; TRBD2 is a possible D gene (6 bases). The germline V and J ends were trimmed by 3 bases and 5 bases, with 10 bases remaining between them. This CDR3 region has 13 residues. The germline V gene has CDR1 LNHDA and CDR2 SQIVND (reference sequence).

The rearrangement joins TRBV5-1 to TRBJ2-2; D is perhaps TRBD1 (6 bases). This CDR3 has 15 amino acids. The V and J ends lost 3 bases and 2 bases respectively, with 11 bases between them. Germline CDR1 reads SGHRS; CDR2 reads YFSETQ. The CDR3 region is CASSSGTTNTGELFF. The CDR3 DNA sequence: TGCGCCAGCAGCTCCGGGACAACAAACACCGGGGAGCTGTTTTTT.

The chain joins TRBV14 to TRBJ1-4; D possibly corresponds to TRBD1 (5 bases). The V and J ends lost 1 base and 8 bases respectively, with 11 bases between them. The CDR3 extends over 14 amino acids. The germline gives CDR1 SGHDN, CDR2 FVKESK. The CDR3, as DNA: TGTGCCAGCAGCCAAGTTAGGGGAAACGAAAAACTGTTTTTT. Its protein is CASSQVRGNEKLFF. The full variable domain, in which reference TRBV14 and TRBJ1-4 provide the parts outside the CDR3, is EAGVTQFPSHSVIEKGQTVTLRCDPISGHDNLYWYRRVMGKEIKFLLHFVKESKQDESGMPNNRFLAERTGGTYSTLKVQPAELEDSGVYFCASSQVRGNEKLFFGSGTQLSVL.

CDR3 loop: CASSYPQTPFTF. DNA of the CDR3: TGTGCCAGCAGTTATCCACAGACTCCCTTCACCTTC. The genes are TRBV6-6 and TRBJ1-2; D gene uncertain. Germline V CDR1 and CDR2: MNHNY, SVGAGI (reference sequence). This CDR3 region has 12 residues. V was cut by 3 bases and J by 13 bases, with 15 bases left in between.

V usage is TRBV6-5 and J usage is TRBJ1-1; D is uncertain. Germline CDR1 and CDR2: MNHEY and SVGAGI. V was cut by 2 bases and J by 0 bases, with 7 bases left in between. CDR3 size: 14 residues. The CDR3 sequence: CASSYEGLNTEAFF. Here the CDR3 DNA reads TGTGCCAGCAGTTACGAAGGGCTGAACACTGAAGCTTTCTTT.

This sequence joins TRBV4-3 and TRBJ2-7; 7 bases line up with TRBD2. The V and J ends lost 0 bases and 7 bases, in that order; junction bases with no gene match: 9. Germline loops: CDR1 LGHNA, CDR2 YSLEER. The CDR3 covers 15 residues. CDR3 region: CASSQDQGLPWEQYF. The CDR3 DNA sequence: TGCGCCAGCAGCCAAGATCAGGGACTACCCTGGGAGCAGTACTTC.